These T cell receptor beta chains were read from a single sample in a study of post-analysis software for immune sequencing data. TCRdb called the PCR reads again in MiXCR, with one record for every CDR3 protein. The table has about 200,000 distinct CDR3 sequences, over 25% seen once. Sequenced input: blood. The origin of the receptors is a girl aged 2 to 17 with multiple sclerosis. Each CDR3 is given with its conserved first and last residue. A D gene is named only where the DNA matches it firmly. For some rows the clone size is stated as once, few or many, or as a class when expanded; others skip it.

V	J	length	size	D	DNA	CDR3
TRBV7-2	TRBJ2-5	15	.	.	TGTGCCAGCAGCTTAACCCGGGGCGCCCGGGAGATCCAGTACTTC	CASSLTRGAREIQYF
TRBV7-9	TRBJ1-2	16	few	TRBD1	TGTGCCAGCAGCCCAGAGACAGGGAGGACTAACTATGGCTACACCTTC	CASSPETGRTNYGYTF
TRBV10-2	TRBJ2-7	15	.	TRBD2	TGCGTCAGCAGTGGCCCGGCGGGAGCGGCCTACGAGCAGTACTTC	CVSSGPAGAAYEQYF
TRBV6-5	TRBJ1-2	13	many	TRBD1	TGTGCCAGCACCAGGGGGCTTGGCTATGGCTACACCTTC	CASTRGLGYGYTF
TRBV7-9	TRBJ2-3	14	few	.	TGTGCCAGCACCCTCCTCTATGGACGGGGTACGCAGTATTTT	CASTLLYGRGTQYF
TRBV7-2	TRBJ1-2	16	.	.	TGTGCCAGCAGCCTAGCGGGGGGCCGGTTCCCCTATGGCTACACCTTC	CASSLAGGRFPYGYTF
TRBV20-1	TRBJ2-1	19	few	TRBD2	TGCAGTGCTAGAGATCGCCGGTACAGCGGGGTGAGCTCCTACAATGAGCAGTTCTTC	CSARDRRYSGVSSYNEQFF
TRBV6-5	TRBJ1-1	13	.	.	TGTGCCAGCAGATTCACAGGTAACACTGAAGCTTTCTTT	CASRFTGNTEAFF
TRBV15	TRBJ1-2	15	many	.	TGTGCCACCAGCAGAGATCAGACAGCTAACTATGGCTACACCTTC	CATSRDQTANYGYTF
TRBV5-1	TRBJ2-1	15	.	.	TGCGCCAGCAGCCGTGAGGGGTCCCCCTACAATGAGCAGTTCTTC	CASSREGSPYNEQFF
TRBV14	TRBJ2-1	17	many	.	TGTGCCAGCAGCCACCCCACCTCTGGACAGATTCCGAATGAGCAGTTCTTC	CASSHPTSGQIPNEQFF
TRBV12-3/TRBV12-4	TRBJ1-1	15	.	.	TGTGCCAGCAGTTTGATCGACCCGGTGGACACTGAAGCTTTCTTT	CASSLIDPVDTEAFF
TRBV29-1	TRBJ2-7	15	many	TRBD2	TGCAGCGTTGAAACGGGACTAGCGAGTGCCTACGAGCAGTACTTC	CSVETGLASAYEQYF
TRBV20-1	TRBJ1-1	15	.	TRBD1	TGCAGTGCTAGAGATAACCCCAGGGGGTCCGCTGAAGCTTTCTTT	CSARDNPRGSAEAFF
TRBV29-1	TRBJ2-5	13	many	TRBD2	TGCAGCGTTCCGGGGGGGGTTGGGGAGACCCAGTACTTC	CSVPGGVGETQYF
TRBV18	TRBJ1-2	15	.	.	TGTGCCAGCTCACGCCGGGAACATGCGACCTATGGCTACACCTTC	CASSRREHATYGYTF
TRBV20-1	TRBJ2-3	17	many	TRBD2	TGCAGTGCTATCGTAATAGCGGGAGGGCGGGTCACAGATACGCAGTATTTT	CSAIVIAGGRVTDTQYF
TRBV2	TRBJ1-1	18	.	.	TGTGCCAGCAAAGTGGCGTGGCGGGGGGGCGCCGGGAACACTGAAGCTTTCTTT	CASKVAWRGGAGNTEAFF
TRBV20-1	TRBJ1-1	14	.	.	TGCAGTGCTACCTACCAGGGTAGGAGCACTGAAGCTTTCTTT	CSATYQGRSTEAFF
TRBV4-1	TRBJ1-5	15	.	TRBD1	TGCGCCAGCAGCCGGCAGGGGGCTAGCAATCAGCCCCAGCATTTT	CASSRQGASNQPQHF
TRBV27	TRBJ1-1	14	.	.	TGTGCCAGCAGGAGCGTGGGGGGGGGAACTGAAGCTTTCTTT	CASRSVGGGTEAFF
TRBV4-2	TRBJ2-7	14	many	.	TGTGCCAGCAGCCAAGGCGGGGCCACCTACGAGCAGTACTTC	CASSQGGATYEQYF
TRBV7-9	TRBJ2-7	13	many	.	TGTGCCAGCAGCCCAGAGGCCCCCTACGAGCAGTACTTC	CASSPEAPYEQYF
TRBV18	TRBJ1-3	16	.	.	TGTGCCAGCTCACCGGGACGTTCTAGCTCTGGAAACACCATATATTTT	CASSPGRSSSGNTIYF
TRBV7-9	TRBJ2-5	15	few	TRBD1	TGTGCCAGCAGCCCCGGGACAGCACTTCAAGAGACCCAGTACTTC	CASSPGTALQETQYF
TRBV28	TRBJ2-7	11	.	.	TGTGCTAGCAGGTTATTGAGCGAGCAGTACTTC	CASRLLSEQYF
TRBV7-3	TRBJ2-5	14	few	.	TGTGCCAGCAGCTTAAGCGGGGCAAGGGAGACCCAGTACTTC	CASSLSGARETQYF
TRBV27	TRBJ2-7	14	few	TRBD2	TGTGCCAGCAGTCCCATGACGGGAGGAGGCGAGCAGTACTTC	CASSPMTGGGEQYF
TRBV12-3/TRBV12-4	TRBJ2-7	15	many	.	TGTGCCAGCAGCCCCCGTTGGGGTCGACTCTACGAGCAGTACTTC	CASSPRWGRLYEQYF
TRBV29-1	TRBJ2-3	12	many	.	TGCAGCGTTGACATCGGAACAGATACGCAGTATTTT	CSVDIGTDTQYF
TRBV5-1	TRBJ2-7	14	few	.	TGCGCCAGCAGCTTGGTTTGGACAGCTAACGAGCAGTACTTC	CASSLVWTANEQYF
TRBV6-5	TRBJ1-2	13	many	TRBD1	TGTGCCAGCAGAAAACAGGGGATCTATGGCTACACCTTC	CASRKQGIYGYTF
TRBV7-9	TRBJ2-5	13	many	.	TGTGCCAGCAGCTTGGCGACAGTAGAGACCCAGTACTTC	CASSLATVETQYF
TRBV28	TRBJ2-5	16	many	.	TGTGCCAGCAGCCCCGCTTTGGGGGTCGTGGGAGAGACCCAGTACTTC	CASSPALGVVGETQYF
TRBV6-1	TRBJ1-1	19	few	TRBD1	TGTGCCAGCAGTGACCCCCGATCGGACAGGTCTGGATTGTACACTGAAGCTTTCTTT	CASSDPRSDRSGLYTEAFF
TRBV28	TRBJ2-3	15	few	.	TGTGCCAGCAGTTGGGTAGGGGGAGGCACAGATACGCAGTATTTT	CASSWVGGGTDTQYF
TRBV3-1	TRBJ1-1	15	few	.	TGTGCCAGCAGCTTATACAGTGACGGTTGGACTGAAGCTTTCTTT	CASSLYSDGWTEAFF
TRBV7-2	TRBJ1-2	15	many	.	TGTGCCAGCAGCTTAGTGGCAGTCAATAACTATGGCTACACCTTC	CASSLVAVNNYGYTF
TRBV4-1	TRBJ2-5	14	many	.	TGCGCCAGCAGCCCGCTAGCGCGAGAGGAGACCCAGTACTTC	CASSPLAREETQYF
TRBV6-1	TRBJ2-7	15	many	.	TGTGCCAGCAGTGAATGGCAACTGACCTCCTACGAGCAGTACTTC	CASSEWQLTSYEQYF
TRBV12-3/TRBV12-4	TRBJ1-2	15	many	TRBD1	TGTGCCAGCAGTCCCTCCCGGGACAGGGGGCGAGGCTACACCTTC	CASSPSRDRGRGYTF
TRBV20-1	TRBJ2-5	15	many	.	TGCAGTGCTAGAGATTCCGTGGCAGTCCAAGAGACCCAGTACTTC	CSARDSVAVQETQYF
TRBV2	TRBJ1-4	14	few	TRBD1	TGTGCCAGCAGTGCCCAGGGGGGATATGAAAAACTGTTTTTT	CASSAQGGYEKLFF
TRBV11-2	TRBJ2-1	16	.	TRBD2	TGTGCCAGCAGCACAAGGGGGACTAGCGGGAGCAATGAGCAGTTCTTC	CASSTRGTSGSNEQFF
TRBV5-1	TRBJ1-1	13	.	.	TGCGCCAGCAGCTTGCAAGGGGGGGGGACGACTTTCTTT	CASSLQGGGTTFF